This is a list of T cell receptor beta chains from one sample in a study of blood T cell repertoires in COVID-19. Data came from immunoSEQ multiplex PCR; TCRdb stores just in-frame clones and leaves some out. The sample lists about 70,000 clones; about 70% were seen once. Source material: peripheral blood. The source is a woman older than 75 with active or convalescent COVID-19. CDR3s leave out the opening cysteine and the closing phenylalanine or tryptophan. Each record gives: J gene, clone size, V gene, CDR3 protein. Not all rows give a size; the values are once, few, many and, for expanded clones, a class.

j_call: TRBJ2-5; clone_size: once; v_call: TRBV11-3; cdr3_aa: ASSFGGGGPQETQY
j_call: TRBJ2-6; clone_size: .; v_call: TRBV7-2; cdr3_aa: ASSFQWANVLT
j_call: TRBJ2-7; clone_size: .; v_call: TRBV6-5; cdr3_aa: ASSYFPGGRSEQY
j_call: TRBJ1-1; clone_size: .; v_call: TRBV7-6; cdr3_aa: ASSSRDRANEAF
j_call: TRBJ1-4; clone_size: .; v_call: TRBV19; cdr3_aa: ATARQGGGGEKLF
j_call: TRBJ2-2; clone_size: .; v_call: TRBV23-1; cdr3_aa: ASDRPEGEHRGAV
j_call: TRBJ2-7; clone_size: .; v_call: TRBV11-2; cdr3_aa: ASSPGTGPYEQY
j_call: TRBJ1-5; clone_size: few; v_call: TRBV7-8; cdr3_aa: ASSSDRDRNQPQH
j_call: TRBJ2-6; clone_size: .; v_call: TRBV5-8; cdr3_aa: ASSLGDSLANVLT
j_call: TRBJ1-1; clone_size: .; v_call: TRBV6-4; cdr3_aa: ASSADFGTEAF
j_call: TRBJ1-1; clone_size: .; v_call: TRBV7-2; cdr3_aa: ASSTQRSGGNTEAF
j_call: TRBJ2-5; clone_size: many; v_call: TRBV5-4; cdr3_aa: ASSLQTGETQY
j_call: TRBJ2-7; clone_size: .; v_call: TRBV5-1; cdr3_aa: ASSPGTGTYEQY
j_call: TRBJ2-5; clone_size: .; v_call: TRBV11-2; cdr3_aa: ASSSGLQGAGVETQY
j_call: TRBJ1-5; clone_size: few; v_call: TRBV5-1; cdr3_aa: ASSLTGGVRPQH
j_call: TRBJ1-6; clone_size: .; v_call: TRBV11-2; cdr3_aa: ASSPTGTGLLPLH
j_call: TRBJ2-2; clone_size: .; v_call: TRBV4-1; cdr3_aa: ATRLGQGSTGELF
j_call: TRBJ2-2; clone_size: .; v_call: TRBV5-1; cdr3_aa: ASSLVPFGLAGMPGELF
j_call: TRBJ2-4; clone_size: few; v_call: TRBV7-9; cdr3_aa: ASGGDRGFAAKNIQY
j_call: TRBJ1-2; clone_size: many; v_call: TRBV5-1; cdr3_aa: ASSFGTGGSGYT
j_call: TRBJ2-7; clone_size: .; v_call: TRBV5-6; cdr3_aa: ASSFPSGALSYEQY
j_call: TRBJ2-5; clone_size: .; v_call: TRBV20-1; cdr3_aa: SASGLAGRSPKTQY
j_call: TRBJ2-7; clone_size: .; v_call: TRBV7-9; cdr3_aa: ASIRGAGGEQY
j_call: TRBJ1-5; clone_size: .; v_call: TRBV21-1; cdr3_aa: ASSTPGTGAHYSNQPQH
j_call: TRBJ1-2; clone_size: once; v_call: TRBV6-5; cdr3_aa: ASSTGGRPFYGYT
j_call: TRBJ2-5; clone_size: once; v_call: TRBV28; cdr3_aa: ASSTLVTSGGETQY
j_call: TRBJ2-1; clone_size: .; v_call: TRBV2; cdr3_aa: ASRIAGGRRNEQF
j_call: TRBJ2-3; clone_size: .; v_call: TRBV6-5; cdr3_aa: ASSKLAGGTDTQY
j_call: TRBJ1-2; clone_size: .; v_call: TRBV15; cdr3_aa: ATSTGSGYGYT
j_call: TRBJ1-2; clone_size: few; v_call: TRBV5-6; cdr3_aa: ASSLIKGQGNFGYT
j_call: TRBJ2-6; clone_size: .; v_call: TRBV19; cdr3_aa: ASSIGQGYGANVLT
j_call: TRBJ2-7; clone_size: .; v_call: TRBV14; cdr3_aa: ASSQDLLYEQY
j_call: TRBJ2-2; clone_size: .; v_call: TRBV28; cdr3_aa: ASSPGGRNGELF
j_call: TRBJ1-1; clone_size: .; v_call: TRBV28; cdr3_aa: ASSLLQENTEAF
j_call: TRBJ2-5; clone_size: once; v_call: TRBV10-3; cdr3_aa: AISETKEAETQY
j_call: TRBJ2-7; clone_size: .; v_call: TRBV5-4; cdr3_aa: ASSFGQGPNYEQY
j_call: TRBJ1-4; clone_size: .; v_call: TRBV7-2; cdr3_aa: ASSLALNRREKLF
j_call: TRBJ1-3; clone_size: .; v_call: TRBV10-3; cdr3_aa: AISESAETSGNTIY
j_call: TRBJ1-6; clone_size: .; v_call: TRBV30; cdr3_aa: AWMGLSYNSPLH
j_call: TRBJ2-3; clone_size: .; v_call: TRBV18; cdr3_aa: ASSPRQISSTDTQY
j_call: TRBJ2-7; clone_size: .; v_call: TRBV5-6; cdr3_aa: ASSLGVAGASYEQY
j_call: TRBJ1-5; clone_size: .; v_call: TRBV19; cdr3_aa: ASTAGDQPQH
j_call: TRBJ2-5; clone_size: .; v_call: TRBV7-2; cdr3_aa: ASSPLLAGGQETQY
j_call: TRBJ2-1; clone_size: once; v_call: TRBV27; cdr3_aa: ASRDPGLANEQF
j_call: TRBJ2-1; clone_size: .; v_call: TRBV15; cdr3_aa: ATSRGAGAYEQF
j_call: TRBJ1-2; clone_size: once; v_call: TRBV7-8; cdr3_aa: ASSRDSEEVYGYT
j_call: TRBJ2-3; clone_size: .; v_call: TRBV5-6; cdr3_aa: ASSRVSGRGEGTQY
j_call: TRBJ1-6; clone_size: once; v_call: TRBV10-2; cdr3_aa: ASRPGTGYTPLH
j_call: TRBJ2-3; clone_size: few; v_call: TRBV6-2/TRBV6-3; cdr3_aa: ASSRDSASDTQY
j_call: TRBJ2-7; clone_size: .; v_call: TRBV7-2; cdr3_aa: ASSTRARGSHEQY
j_call: TRBJ2-3; clone_size: .; v_call: TRBV28; cdr3_aa: ASSVPGSTDTQY
j_call: TRBJ2-2; clone_size: .; v_call: TRBV13; cdr3_aa: ASSKETGELF
j_call: TRBJ1-2; clone_size: .; v_call: TRBV7-3; cdr3_aa: ASSPSGVRNYGYT
j_call: TRBJ1-2; clone_size: .; v_call: TRBV3-1/TRBV3-2; cdr3_aa: ASSQGPIWGIHYGYT
j_call: TRBJ1-6; clone_size: .; v_call: TRBV6-5; cdr3_aa: ASSTQSLNSPLH
j_call: TRBJ2-2; clone_size: .; v_call: TRBV3-1/TRBV3-2; cdr3_aa: ASSQAHSTGELF
j_call: TRBJ1-5; clone_size: .; v_call: TRBV7-9; cdr3_aa: ASSGQGYQPQH
j_call: TRBJ2-1; clone_size: .; v_call: TRBV14; cdr3_aa: ASRYTGLQQF
j_call: TRBJ2-2; clone_size: .; v_call: TRBV5-6; cdr3_aa: ASSFSPGGSDTGELF
j_call: TRBJ2-7; clone_size: .; v_call: TRBV5-1; cdr3_aa: ASRPPGAGEQY